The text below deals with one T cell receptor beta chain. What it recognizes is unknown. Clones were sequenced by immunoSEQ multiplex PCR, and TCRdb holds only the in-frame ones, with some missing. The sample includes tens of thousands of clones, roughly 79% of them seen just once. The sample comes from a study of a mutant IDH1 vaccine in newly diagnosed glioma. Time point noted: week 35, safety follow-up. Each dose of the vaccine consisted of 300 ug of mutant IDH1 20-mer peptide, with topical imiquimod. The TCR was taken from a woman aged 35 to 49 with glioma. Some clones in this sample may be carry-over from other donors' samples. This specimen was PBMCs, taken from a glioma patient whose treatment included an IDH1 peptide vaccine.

The CDR3 loop reads CASSLRLQGFKAFF. The CDR3 DNA is TGTGCCAGCAGCTTAAGGTTGCAGGGCTTCAAAGCTTTCTTT. This chain joins TRBV7-2 and TRBJ1-1; weak D call: TRBD1 (5 bases). V shed 2 bases and J shed 9 bases, with 16 bases lying between them. Germline V gene sequence: CDR1 SGHTA, CDR2 FQGNSA. There are 14 residues in the CDR3. Based on the CDR3 plus reference TRBV7-2 and TRBJ1-1, the full variable domain is GAGVSQSPSNKVTEKGKDVELRCDPISGHTALYWYRQSLGQGLEFLIYFQGNSAPDKSGLPSDRFSAERTGGSVSTLTIQRTQQEDSAVYLCASSLRLQGFKAFFGQGTRLTVV.